This is a list of T cell receptor beta chains from one sample in a study of post-analysis software for immune sequencing data. Each CDR3 protein gets one entry after TCRdb re-called the PCR reads with MiXCR. The table includes 350,000 to 450,000 distinct CDR3 sequences, less than 40% detected once. Input material: blood. The receptors originated from a girl aged 10 to 17 with multiple sclerosis. The CDR3 runs from the conserved cysteine through the conserved F or W. A D gene is named only where the DNA matches it firmly.

J: TRBJ2-3
D: .
V: TRBV6-1
CDR3: CASRTYNPVPTDTQYF

J: TRBJ2-1
D: .
V: TRBV7-2
CDR3: CASSLGSSPYNEQFF

J: TRBJ2-3
D: TRBD1
V: TRBV5-1
CDR3: CASTTGTGAPDTQYF

J: TRBJ2-5
D: TRBD2
V: TRBV29-1
CDR3: CSVELLAGPGETQYF

J: TRBJ2-5
D: .
V: TRBV6-6
CDR3: CASSYGGGGIQETQYF

J: .
D: .
V: TRBV13
CDR3: CASSPYALGYEQYF

J: TRBJ2-5
D: .
V: TRBV15
CDR3: CATSRAGVAGETQYF

J: TRBJ2-7
D: .
V: TRBV29-1
CDR3: CSARASQYEQYF

J: TRBJ2-1
D: TRBD2
V: TRBV20-1
CDR3: CSAPRGGLAGGLSNNEQFF

J: TRBJ1-6
D: .
V: TRBV4-1
CDR3: CASSRTGGPGNSPLHF

J: TRBJ2-7
D: TRBD1
V: TRBV27
CDR3: CASSFKQGNSYEQYF

J: TRBJ2-3
D: .
V: TRBV6-6
CDR3: CASSYSNVGTQYF

J: TRBJ1-6
D: .
V: TRBV5-1
CDR3: CASSLEGVSSPLHF

J: TRBJ2-7
D: .
V: TRBV27
CDR3: CASSLGEPISYEQYF

J: TRBJ1-2
D: .
V: TRBV29-1
CDR3: CSVVPGTDYGYTF

J: TRBJ1-1
D: .
V: TRBV10-2
CDR3: CASDLTGNTEAFF

J: TRBJ2-5
D: .
V: TRBV6-5
CDR3: CASSQGEGVSWQYF

J: TRBJ1-2
D: TRBD1
V: TRBV7-9
CDR3: CASSPSGQGSYGYTF

J: TRBJ2-7
D: TRBD2
V: TRBV6-1
CDR3: CASKLGTSGGASYEQYF

J: TRBJ1-5
D: .
V: TRBV20-1
CDR3: CSARDLKEGRDQPQHF

J: .
D: .
V: TRBV27
CDR3: CASSYGPSGEQYF

J: TRBJ2-1
D: .
V: TRBV5-6
CDR3: CASSFPGRPYNEQFF

J: TRBJ1-1
D: .
V: TRBV5-1
CDR3: CASGLAGGYTEAFF

J: TRBJ2-1
D: .
V: TRBV5-1
CDR3: CASRGPLDSYNEQFF

J: TRBJ1-2
D: .
V: TRBV5-8
CDR3: CASSLVPPNYGYTF

J: TRBJ2-7
D: TRBD2
V: TRBV12-3/TRBV12-4
CDR3: CASRSTSGASYEQYF

J: TRBJ2-4
D: TRBD1
V: TRBV3-1
CDR3: CASSRQGQAKNIQYF